These 24 T cell receptor beta chains were all obtained from the same sample, sequenced in a study of cytomegalovirus exposure and HLA in healthy donors. The method was immunoSEQ multiplex PCR; TCRdb's version includes in-frame clones alone and lacks a portion of them. The table shows more than 95,000 clones, with 95% to 96% occurring only once. The source material was PBMCs. The receptors here all came from a young man in good health and CMV-seronegative.

The V gene is TRBV28, the J gene TRBJ2-1; 8 bases map to TRBD1. Germline values: CDR1 MDHEN, CDR2 SYDVKM. The CDR3 loop spans 20 amino acids. With V trimmed by 8 bases and J by 8 bases, 29 bases remained unmatched. The CDR3 DNA reads as TGTGCCAGCCAGCCCCTAGGACAGGGCAAAACGGGTAGCACGGGGGATGAGCAGTTCTTC. Translated, it gives CASQPLGQGKTGSTGDEQFF. Full variable domain (outside the CDR3, taken from reference TRBV28 and TRBJ2-1): DVKVTQSSRYLVKRTGEKVFLECVQDMDHENMFWYRQDPGLGLRLIYFSYDVKMKEKGDIPEGYSVSREKKERFSLILESASTNQTSMYLCASQPLGQGKTGSTGDEQFFGPGTRLTVL.

CDR3 sequence: CASSPLGGVDEQYF. The CDR3 bases are TGTGCCAGCTCCCCCTTGGGGGGGGTGGACGAGCAGTACTTC. The rearrangement links TRBV18 to TRBJ2-7; 7 bases are a match to TRBD2. V lost 6 bases, J lost 5 bases, and 10 bases stayed unmatched. Germline assignment: CDR1 KGHSH and CDR2 LQKENI. This CDR3 comprises 14 residues.

The chain has TRBV11-1 and TRBJ2-1; weak D call: TRBD2 (6 bases). There are 14 residues in the CDR3. V lost 5 bases, J lost 5 bases, and 13 bases lay in between. Germline lookup yields CDR1 SGHAT and CDR2 FQDESV (reference sequence). The CDR3 DNA reads TGTGCCAGCAGCCCACCCACTAGCCACAATGAGCAGTTCTTC. Translating gives CASSPPTSHNEQFF. Drawing the rest from reference TRBV11-1 and TRBJ2-1, the complete variable domain is EAEVAQSPRYKITEKSQAVAFWCDPISGHATLYWYRQILGQGPELLVQFQDESVVDDSQLPKDRFSAERLKGVDSTLKIQPAELGDSAMYLCASSPPTSHNEQFFGPGTRLTVL.

The V call is TRBV4-3, the J call TRBJ1-2, with a tentative D call TRBD1 (5 bases). This CDR3 has 14 amino acids. Trimming cost V 1 base and J 8 bases, with 14 bases left between them. Germline V CDR1 and CDR2: LGHNA, YSLEER. This chain's CDR3 is CASSQGTYVGGYTF. CDR3 coding DNA: TGCGCCAGCAGCCAAGGGACATACGTGGGCGGCTACACCTTC.

The gene calls are TRBV5-1 and TRBJ1-1; 8 nucleotides align to TRBD1. V lost 4 bases, J lost 6 bases, and 8 bases stayed unmatched. In germline, CDR1 is SGHRS, CDR2 YFSETQ. CDR3 length: 14 amino acids. CDR3 protein: CASSTSDRVAEAFF. The CDR3 nucleotides are TGCGCCAGCAGCACCTCGGACAGGGTGGCTGAAGCTTTCTTT.

V usage is TRBV6-5 and J usage is TRBJ2-2; possible D gene TRBD1, 5 bases. CDR1 and CDR2 (germline): MNHEY, SVGAGI. This CDR3 contains 13 residues. The V end was cut by 2 bases, the J end by 8 bases, with 9 bases between. The chain's CDR3 is CASSYTYRGELFF. In DNA form, the CDR3 reads TGTGCCAGCAGTTACACATACAGGGGGGAGCTGTTTTTT.

The chain uses TRBV27 and TRBJ1-2; 8 bases are a match to TRBD1. This CDR3 is built from 15 residues. The germline CDR1 and CDR2 sequences are MNHEY and SMNVEV (reference sequence). The V gene end was trimmed by 6 bases and the J gene end by 4 bases; junction bases not matched to a gene: 10. The CDR3 sequence: CASSRNGQGGYGYTF. The CDR3 nucleotides are TGTGCCAGCAGCCGAAATGGACAGGGCGGCTATGGCTACACCTTC.

This clone has just one count. The rearrangement uses TRBV28 and TRBJ1-2, with TRBD1 matching over 7 bases. The V gene's germline CDR1 is MDHEN and CDR2 SYDVKM. The CDR3 spans 15 residues. V shed 2 bases, J shed 0 bases, and the junction held 3 bases outside the gene matches. This CDR3 is CASSLLQGANYGYTF. In DNA form, the CDR3 reads TGTGCCAGCAGTTTACTCCAGGGGGCTAACTATGGCTACACCTTC.

The genes are TRBV28 and TRBJ2-1, with a possible D match to TRBD2 (6 bases). The CDR3 runs 14 residues. CDR1 is MDHEN, CDR2 SYDVKM, per germline. V was trimmed by 3 bases and J by 7 bases, leaving 13 bases between them. CDR3 sequence reads: CASSFQGLGNEQFF. Written as DNA, the CDR3 is TGTGCCAGCAGTTTTCAGGGACTCGGAAATGAGCAGTTCTTC.

V usage is TRBV5-1 and J usage is TRBJ2-1; TRBD2 aligns across 7 bases. Looked up from germline, CDR1 is SGHRS and CDR2 is YFSETQ. The CDR3 consists of 16 residues. Trimming at V came to 3 bases and at J to 3 bases, leaving 9 bases not matched to a gene. The CDR3 coding sequence is TGCGCCAGCAGCTCGCGTAGCGGGTGGGACTACAATGAGCAGTTCTTC. Translation: CASSSRSGWDYNEQFF.

The V gene is TRBV2, the J gene TRBJ2-7; the D gene is possibly TRBD1 (5 bases). V dropped 4 bases and J dropped 0 bases, with 10 bases sitting between them. The CDR3 spans 14 residues. Per the germline V gene, CDR1 is SNHLY and CDR2 is FYNNEI. This chain's CDR3 is CASSVLTGSYEQYF. The CDR3 DNA reads TGTGCCAGCAGTGTATTAACAGGCTCCTACGAGCAGTACTTC.

This clone is a singleton in its sample. The chain carries TRBV4-1 and TRBJ2-7; the D is unclear. Germline V gene lookup returns CDR1 MGHRA and CDR2 YSYEKL. V lost 0 bases and J lost 1, with 13 bases in between. The CDR3 loop spans 16 amino acids. CDR3 nucleotide sequence: TGCGCCAGCAGCCAAGAGGTGGGCATTGCATCCTACGAGCAGTACTTC. Encoded protein: CASSQEVGIASYEQYF.

This chain joins TRBV28 and TRBJ2-3; 10 bases match TRBD2. The germline gives CDR1 MDHEN, CDR2 SYDVKM. Trimming removed 5 bases from V and 6 bases from J; junction bases left unmatched: 14. The CDR3 is made up of 17 amino acids. DNA of the CDR3: TGTGCCAGCAGTCTTCCCTCCTCTAGCGGGAGCATGGATACGCAGTATTTT. Amino acid sequence: CASSLPSSSGSMDTQYF.

This chain links TRBV11-1 with TRBJ2-1, with 12 bases that match TRBD2. CDR3 length: 15 amino acids. The ends lost 5 bases at V and 4 bases at J; junction bases unmatched: 3. Germline CDR1 and CDR2: SGHAT and FQDESV (reference sequence). The CDR3 DNA sequence: TGTGCCAGCAGCCTCGGGACTAGCGGGTACAATGAGCAGTTCTTC. Residues: CASSLGTSGYNEQFF. Complete variable domain (other parts from reference TRBV11-1 and TRBJ2-1): EAEVAQSPRYKITEKSQAVAFWCDPISGHATLYWYRQILGQGPELLVQFQDESVVDDSQLPKDRFSAERLKGVDSTLKIQPAELGDSAMYLCASSLGTSGYNEQFFGPGTRLTVL.

The chain has TRBV5-5 and TRBJ2-3; 10 bases agree with TRBD2. Germline V gives CDR1 SGHKS, CDR2 YYEKEE (reference sequence). The CDR3 runs to 19 residues. After removal of 3 bases from V and 4 bases from J, the junction contained 17 bases not matched to a gene. CDR3 nucleotide sequence: TGTGCCAGCAGCTCGTATCCTAGCGGGAGCTTATCGGGAGCAGATACGCAGTATTTT. This translates into CASSSYPSGSLSGADTQYF.

DNA of the CDR3: TGTGCCAGCACCTGGGGGGGCGGCACCTACGAGCAGTACTTC. Amino acids: CASTWGGGTYEQYF. The chain couples TRBV11-2 to TRBJ2-7, with TRBD2 as a possible D gene (7 bases). The CDR3 length is 14 residues. CDR1 SGHAT and CDR2 FQNNGV come from the germline V gene. V was clipped by 7 bases and J by 2 bases, with 15 bases between them.

DNA for the CDR3: TGTGCCAGCAGCATTGACTTCACCTACGAGCAGTACTTC. Protein: CASSIDFTYEQYF. This sequence joins TRBV7-2 and TRBJ2-7; no reliable D call. V was clipped by 5 bases and J by 2 bases, with 10 bases between them. Germline CDR1 is SGHTA and CDR2 is FQGNSA. This CDR3 contains 13 residues.

The chain combines TRBV7-2 with TRBJ2-2; 9 bases fit TRBD2. V gave up 3 bases and J gave up 6 bases; unmatched junction bases: 5. The CDR3 spans 15 residues. Germline assignment: CDR1 SGHTA and CDR2 FQGNSA. This chain's CDR3 is CASSLGLARSGELFF. The CDR3 DNA reads as TGTGCCAGCAGCTTGGGACTAGCAAGATCCGGGGAGCTGTTTTTT.

The chain joins TRBV28 to TRBJ2-1; D gene unclear. This CDR3 region has 13 residues. V was cut by 5 bases and J by 7 bases, with 12 bases left in between. In germline, CDR1 is MDHEN, CDR2 SYDVKM. CDR3 sequence reads: CASSIPPVNEQFF. The CDR3 DNA sequence: TGTGCCAGCAGTATTCCCCCGGTTAATGAGCAGTTCTTC. Drawing the rest from reference TRBV28 and TRBJ2-1, the complete variable domain is DVKVTQSSRYLVKRTGEKVFLECVQDMDHENMFWYRQDPGLGLRLIYFSYDVKMKEKGDIPEGYSVSREKKERFSLILESASTNQTSMYLCASSIPPVNEQFFGPGTRLTVL.

The rearrangement joins TRBV28 to TRBJ2-1; perhaps TRBD2 as D (5 bases). Per germline, CDR1 MDHEN and CDR2 SYDVKM. This CDR3 has 11 residues. V was pared by 5 bases and J by 9 bases, with 8 bases between. The CDR3, as DNA: TGTGCCAGCAGTAGAGGGAGTGAGCAGTTCTTC. Protein product: CASSRGSEQFF.

The rearrangement links TRBV6-5 to TRBJ2-1; the D gene is possibly TRBD2 (6 bases). Germline CDR1 reads MNHEY; CDR2 reads SVGAGI. The CDR3 consists of 15 residues. The V gene lost 0 bases and the J gene lost 9 bases, with 15 bases spanning the gap. DNA for the CDR3: TGTGCCAGCAGTTACTCCCCGGGACTGATCGGTGAGCAGTTCTTC. It yields the protein CASSYSPGLIGEQFF.

V usage is TRBV7-6 and J usage is TRBJ2-1, with a weak D call TRBD2 (7 bases). Germline V gene sequence: CDR1 SGHVS, CDR2 FNYEAQ. The CDR3 has 15 amino acids. The V end was cut by 0 bases, the J end by 6 bases, with 12 bases between. The CDR3 nucleotides read TGTGCCAGCAGCTTAGCCCCGGGGGGCGTCAATGAGCAGTTCTTC. This translates into CASSLAPGGVNEQFF.

CDR3 coding DNA: TGTGCCAGCAGCCCCACTACCGGGACAGCCTACGAGCAGTACTTC. Protein: CASSPTTGTAYEQYF. The rearrangement uses TRBV7-6 and TRBJ2-7; 7 bases line up with TRBD1. V lost 5 bases, J lost 2 bases, and 9 bases stayed unmatched. Germline V gives CDR1 SGHVS, CDR2 FNYEAQ. The CDR3 consists of 15 residues.

The chain carries TRBV5-6 and TRBJ2-5; no reliable D call. The germline V gene has CDR1 SGHDT and CDR2 YYEEEE. Trimming took 4 bases from V and 3 from J, leaving 16 bases between them. The CDR3 has 15 amino acids. The CDR3 region is CASSPSLRSKETQYF. The CDR3 region has the DNA TGTGCCAGCAGCCCTAGTTTGCGGAGCAAAGAGACCCAGTACTTC.